A few counts support the clone carrying this TCR beta chain. This entry comes from a study of blood T cell repertoires in COVID-19. The CDR3 is 13 amino acids. Trimming removed 5 bases at V and 5 bases at J, with 13 bases between. The germline gives CDR1 KGHSH, CDR2 LQKENI. Produced via immunoSEQ multiplex PCR; TCRdb's table is partial and in-frame only. The repertoire holds about 210,000 clones, 75% to 90% seen once, with around 19% in the top ten. The chain has TRBV18 and TRBJ2-7; the D is unclear. This clonotype was sampled from a middle-aged man who had recovered from COVID-19. Sequencing was carried out using PBMCs or T cells enriched from blood (not recorded which). CDR3 sequence: CASSTVVLDEQYF. The DNA for the CDR3 is TGTGCCAGCTCAACAGTGGTCTTGGACGAGCAGTACTTC.